The rows below give T cell receptor beta chains drawn from one sample of a study of Ad26.COV2.S vaccination and SARS-CoV-2 variants. TCRdb's table, derived via immunoSEQ multiplex PCR, lists solely in-frame clones and lacks some. This sample has 380,000 or so clones, with under 90% found just once. Sequenced material: peripheral blood, taken in a trial of Ad26.COV2.S vaccine versus placebo. The receptors stem from a person aged 18-65 years who received the Ad26.COV2.S COVID-19 vaccine or a placebo. The CDR3 runs from the conserved cysteine through the conserved F or W.

j_call: TRBJ2-7
v_call: TRBV7-2
cdr3_aa: CASSPRRTGIYEQYF

j_call: TRBJ2-1
v_call: TRBV2
cdr3_aa: CASIPGWGEYNEQFF

j_call: TRBJ2-7
v_call: TRBV6-4
cdr3_aa: CASRPITGSPSSYEQYF

j_call: TRBJ2-7
v_call: TRBV10-1
cdr3_aa: CASANQDEQYF

j_call: TRBJ2-5
v_call: TRBV29-1
cdr3_aa: CSVDRGQETQYF

j_call: TRBJ1-4
v_call: TRBV2
cdr3_aa: CASRYRIAPGRPPSGEKLFF

j_call: TRBJ2-3
v_call: TRBV7-6
cdr3_aa: CASSKSGMSTDTQYF

j_call: TRBJ1-2
v_call: TRBV6-6
cdr3_aa: CASTRGGSDGYTF

j_call: TRBJ2-1
v_call: TRBV29-1
cdr3_aa: CSVERRNNEQFF

j_call: TRBJ2-3
v_call: TRBV30
cdr3_aa: CAWSVSASGTSYTDTQYF

j_call: TRBJ1-1
v_call: TRBV9
cdr3_aa: CASSVRQGTEAFF

j_call: TRBJ1-1
v_call: TRBV29-1
cdr3_aa: CSGEQGPTEAFF

j_call: TRBJ2-7
v_call: TRBV10-3
cdr3_aa: CAISESQSHEQYF

j_call: TRBJ2-3
v_call: TRBV6-5
cdr3_aa: CASVRSTGMTDTQYF

j_call: TRBJ2-6
v_call: TRBV7-9
cdr3_aa: CASSQVANVLTF

j_call: TRBJ2-7
v_call: TRBV7-8
cdr3_aa: CASSPDTAGDEQYF

j_call: TRBJ1-1
v_call: TRBV12-5
cdr3_aa: CASGPREAFF

j_call: TRBJ1-1
v_call: TRBV5-1
cdr3_aa: CASSHGTARNTEAFF

j_call: TRBJ1-5
v_call: TRBV4-1
cdr3_aa: CASSQLGTGLGPQHF

j_call: TRBJ2-1
v_call: TRBV7-3
cdr3_aa: CASSLIAGGPEQFF

j_call: TRBJ1-6
v_call: TRBV4-3
cdr3_aa: CASSQFLPGSRSPLHF

j_call: TRBJ1-1
v_call: TRBV7-2
cdr3_aa: CASSLQPQSSEAFF

j_call: TRBJ1-1
v_call: TRBV29-1
cdr3_aa: CSTEGVANTEAFF

j_call: TRBJ1-5
v_call: TRBV7-9
cdr3_aa: CPLLHQPQHF

j_call: TRBJ2-1
v_call: TRBV30
cdr3_aa: CAWSVGAGGYNEQFF

j_call: TRBJ1-6
v_call: TRBV27
cdr3_aa: CASSQGGGGSPLHF

j_call: TRBJ1-5
v_call: TRBV2
cdr3_aa: CASSEGRGQPQHF

j_call: TRBJ1-5
v_call: TRBV6-1
cdr3_aa: CASSWTGGPGQPQHF